This T cell receptor beta chain was observed in a study of beta chain features in type 1 diabetes. Whole-study results and caveats: TCRB CDR3s were moderately but significantly shorter in Type 1 diabetes patients in all four CD4+ subsets. Junctions at VDJ sites from type 1 diabetes patients had fewer insertions and more deletions.

The study reverse transcribed the entire isolated RNA, so it sequenced expressed TCRB transcripts. Clones were sequenced by immunoSEQ multiplex PCR, and TCRdb holds only the in-frame ones, with some missing. The sample carries 600,000 to 700,000 clones, roughly an eighth recorded once. This clone was seen more than once but under ten times. Its antigen is still unknown. The sequence was obtained from a man aged 25-45 years with type 1 diabetes. The sample consisted of naive CD4+ T cells from blood.

The CDR3 bases are TGTGCCAGCAGCCCCGGGGGGGCGGGGGGCTTTCAGTACTTC. This sequence encodes CASSPGGAGGFQYF. This chain connects TRBV4-2 to TRBJ2-4, with 8 bases identical to TRBD2. CDR1 is LGHNA and CDR2 is YNFKEQ in the germline V gene. The ends lost 4 bases at V and 11 bases at J; junction bases unmatched: 10. This CDR3 has 14 amino acids.